Each of the 25 T cell receptor beta chains below was sequenced from the same sample in a study of cytomegalovirus exposure and HLA in healthy donors. Vbeta (60) and Jbeta (13) primers were used in the PCR. TCRdb's copy holds only in-frame clones and misses some; the assay was immunoSEQ multiplex PCR. The sample has roughly 200,000 clones, approximately 87% seen once. Sequences were obtained from PBMCs. The receptors shown here come from a man younger than 40 in good health and CMV-seronegative.

The chain combines TRBV28 with TRBJ2-7, with TRBD1 matching 9 bases. The CDR3 sequence is 15 residues long. In germline, CDR1 is MDHEN, CDR2 SYDVKM. Trimming cost V 5 bases and J 7 bases; bases outside gene matches: 12. The DNA for the CDR3 is TGTGCCAGCAGTCCCCGTGTACAGGGGGCGTGGGAGCAGTACTTC. It is translated as CASSPRVQGAWEQYF.

This rearrangement joins TRBV18 to TRBJ1-1; the match to TRBD1 covers 9 bases. The CDR3 consists of 16 residues. Germline assignment: CDR1 KGHSH and CDR2 LQKENI. V was pared by 2 bases and J by 0 bases, with 4 bases of the junction left unmatched. The CDR3 DNA reads TGTGCCAGCTCACCAAGGACAGGGGACATGAACACTGAAGCTTTCTTT. This translates into CASSPRTGDMNTEAFF.

This clone was detected a few times. The V gene is TRBV28, the J gene TRBJ1-2; D is undetermined. The CDR3 length is 13 residues. The germline V gene has CDR1 MDHEN and CDR2 SYDVKM. Trimming left V 3 bases short and J 4 bases short, with 9 bases between. The CDR3 sequence: CASSFGALYGYTF. DNA of the CDR3: TGTGCCAGCAGTTTCGGAGCCCTCTATGGCTACACCTTC.

V and J are TRBV6-5 and TRBJ2-1; TRBD1 matches at 7 bases. CDR3 length: 14 amino acids. Germline CDR1 and CDR2: MNHEY and SVGAGI. With V trimmed by 5 bases and J by 5 bases, 6 bases remained unmatched. Here the CDR3 DNA reads TGTGCCAGCAGTCGGGGACAGACTCACAATGAGCAGTTCTTC. Its translation is CASSRGQTHNEQFF.

The V gene is TRBV6-4, the J gene TRBJ2-1; D remains unclear. This CDR3 is 18 amino acids long. The germline gives CDR1 MRHNA, CDR2 SNTAGT. The V end was cut by 6 bases, the J end by 9 bases, with 30 bases between. The CDR3 here is CASREKKHPAVPSGEQFF. CDR3 nucleotide sequence: TGTGCCAGCAGGGAAAAGAAGCACCCCGCGGTCCCATCGGGTGAGCAGTTCTTC.

This sequence joins TRBV6-6 and TRBJ1-3; D ambiguous. Germline CDR1 MNHNY, CDR2 SVGAGI (reference sequence). The CDR3 contains 14 residues. With 9 bases removed from V and 2 bases from J, the gap between germline ends came to 14 bases. This chain's CDR3 is CASSRAGTGNTIYF. In nucleotides, the CDR3 is TGTGCCAGTTCTCGGGCGGGGACTGGAAACACCATATATTTT.

CDR3 DNA: TGTGCCAGTAGTATTACACTGAACACTGAAGCTTTCTTT. This sequence encodes CASSITLNTEAFF. The rearrangement links TRBV19 to TRBJ1-1; no definite D call. Germline CDR1 and CDR2: LNHDA and SQIVND (reference sequence). This CDR3 has 13 amino acids. Trimming removed 3 bases at V and 0 bases at J, with 5 bases between.

The genes are TRBV18 and TRBJ1-1, with 7 positions matching TRBD1. CDR3 length: 15 residues. J gave up 0 bases and V 4 bases, and 5 bases lay outside the gene matches. Germline CDR1 and CDR2: KGHSH and LQKENI. CDR3 amino acids: CASSLATGMNTEAFF. The CDR3 DNA sequence: TGTGCCAGCTCACTAGCGACAGGGATGAACACTGAAGCTTTCTTT.

The gene calls are TRBV27 and TRBJ2-1; D may be TRBD2 (5 bases). The CDR3 has 14 amino acids. Germline V gives CDR1 MNHEY, CDR2 SMNVEV (reference sequence). The chain's CDR3 is CAAGGRSSYNEQFF. The DNA for the CDR3 is TGTGCTGCCGGAGGTCGGTCTTCCTACAATGAGCAGTTCTTC.

The V and J genes are TRBV28 and TRBJ1-1; D is undetermined. Germline V gives CDR1 MDHEN, CDR2 SYDVKM. Trimming removed 1 base at V and 2 bases at J, with 8 bases between. The CDR3 runs 14 residues. The CDR3 spells CASSLSPVNTEAFF. The CDR3 DNA reads TGTGCCAGCAGTTTATCTCCAGTTAACACTGAAGCTTTCTTT. The whole variable domain, remainder taken from reference TRBV28 and TRBJ1-1, is DVKVTQSSRYLVKRTGEKVFLECVQDMDHENMFWYRQDPGLGLRLIYFSYDVKMKEKGDIPEGYSVSREKKERFSLILESASTNQTSMYLCASSLSPVNTEAFFGQGTRLTVV.

The V gene is TRBV9, the J gene TRBJ1-6; D is uncertain. The V gene's germline CDR1 is SGDLS and CDR2 YYNGEE. The CDR3 spans 14 residues. The V and J ends lost 0 bases and 10 bases respectively, with 11 bases between them. Here the CDR3 DNA reads TGTGCCAGCAGCGTAGATCAGGTTTGGTCACCCCTCCACTTT. It encodes CASSVDQVWSPLHF.

J is TRBJ2-2 and V is TRBV2; 10 bases fit TRBD1. Losses at the gene ends were 5 bases for V and 7 bases for J; bases not matched to a gene: 4. The germline CDR1 and CDR2 sequences are SNHLY and FYNNEI. The CDR3 consists of 14 residues. The CDR3 bases are TGTGCCAGCAGTTTGGGACAGGGGTACGGGGAGCTGTTTTTT. This encodes CASSLGQGYGELFF.

The genes are TRBV6-4 and TRBJ1-2, with TRBD1 identical over 8 bases. The CDR3 extends over 12 amino acids. Unmatched junction bases numbered 4, after V lost 3 bases and J lost 10 bases. Germline V gene lookup returns CDR1 MRHNA and CDR2 SNTAGT. Written as DNA, the CDR3 is TGTGCCAGCAGTGATGGGACAGGAGACTACACCTTC. This sequence encodes CASSDGTGDYTF.

The chain couples TRBV28 to TRBJ1-1; 12 nucleotides align to TRBD1. Trimming took 4 bases from V and 4 from J; bases not matched to a gene: 4. The CDR3 covers 15 residues. Per germline, CDR1 MDHEN and CDR2 SYDVKM. The CDR3 here is CASSSPGQGATEAFF. The CDR3, as DNA: TGTGCCAGCAGTTCCCCGGGACAGGGGGCCACTGAAGCTTTCTTT.

This rearrangement joins TRBV10-3 to TRBJ2-1; TRBD1 matches at 8 bases. CDR1 ENHRY and CDR2 SYGVKD come from the germline V gene. The CDR3 extends over 16 amino acids. With 3 bases clipped from V and 0 bases from J, the junction kept 4 bases outside the gene matches. This CDR3 is CAISERTGNSYNEQFF. In DNA form, the CDR3 reads TGTGCCATCAGTGAAAGGACAGGGAACTCCTACAATGAGCAGTTCTTC.

The rearrangement uses TRBV5-1 and TRBJ2-3, with 10 bases fitting TRBD2. This CDR3 is built from 14 residues. Unmatched junction bases numbered 3, after V lost 5 bases and J lost 3 bases. The germline gives CDR1 SGHRS, CDR2 YFSETQ. DNA for the CDR3: TGCGCCAGCAGTAAAGCGGGGGGGACAGATACGCAGTATTTT. Its protein product is CASSKAGGTDTQYF.

V is TRBV6-6 and J is TRBJ1-2; TRBD1 matches at 7 bases. The V gene end was trimmed by 2 bases and the J gene end by 10 bases; junction bases not matched to a gene: 4. CDR3 length equals 12 residues. Germline assignment: CDR1 MNHNY and CDR2 SVGAGI (reference sequence). The CDR3 sequence is CASSYPEGAYTF. DNA for the CDR3: TGTGCCAGCAGTTACCCCGAGGGGGCCTACACCTTC.

The rearrangement uses TRBV5-1 and TRBJ1-4, with D perhaps TRBD1 (5 bases). The CDR3 length is 15 residues. Trimming took 4 bases from V and 6 from J, leaving 16 bases between them. Germline V gives CDR1 SGHRS, CDR2 YFSETQ. CDR3 amino acids: CASSHGTGGDEKLFF. The CDR3, as DNA: TGCGCCAGCAGCCACGGAACCGGGGGGGATGAAAAACTGTTTTTT.

This clone came up once. The rearrangement joins TRBV4-2 to TRBJ1-4; D unresolved. The V gene lost 0 bases and the J gene lost 4 bases, with 9 bases spanning the gap. Per the germline V gene, CDR1 is LGHNA and CDR2 is YNFKEQ. The CDR3 sequence is 15 residues long. CDR3 loop: CASSQEPGINEKLFF. In nucleotides, the CDR3 is TGTGCCAGCAGCCAAGAACCGGGAATTAATGAAAAACTGTTTTTT.

The rearrangement joins TRBV18 to TRBJ2-1; the D gene is possibly TRBD2 (7 bases). This CDR3 region has 17 residues. CDR1 and CDR2 from the germline V gene are KGHSH and LQKENI. Deletions cut 0 bases from V and 4 bases from J, with 16 bases between. CDR3 sequence: CASSPPGGGGFYNEQFF. In DNA, the CDR3 is TGTGCCAGCTCACCACCCGGAGGGGGGGGCTTTTACAATGAGCAGTTCTTC.

V usage is TRBV27 and J usage is TRBJ1-2; tentative D call: TRBD1 (6 bases). Germline V CDR1 and CDR2: MNHEY, SMNVEV (reference sequence). V was trimmed by 6 bases and J by 0 bases, leaving 20 bases between them. This CDR3 contains 17 residues. CDR3 coding DNA: TGTGCCAGCAGCTACGCTTACCGGACAGAATCTAACTATGGCTACACCTTC. It codes for CASSYAYRTESNYGYTF.

V gene TRBV7-9 combines with J gene TRBJ1-1; 8 bases fit TRBD1. Germline CDR1 is SEHNR and CDR2 is FQNEAQ (reference sequence). Unmatched junction bases numbered 7, after V lost 2 bases and J lost 5 bases. The CDR3 covers 15 residues. The CDR3 sequence: CASSLQDRGRTEAFF. DNA of the CDR3: TGTGCCAGCAGCTTACAAGACAGGGGTAGGACTGAAGCTTTCTTT.

The J gene is TRBJ2-7, the V gene TRBV28; D perhaps matches TRBD1 (6 bases). V lost 6 bases and J lost 4, with 13 bases in between. Germline V CDR1 and CDR2: MDHEN, SYDVKM. The CDR3 is 13 amino acids. The CDR3 DNA reads TGTGCCAGCAGCACTACAGGGATATACGAGCAGTACTTC. Protein product: CASSTTGIYEQYF.

This clone was seen just once. V usage is TRBV27 and J usage is TRBJ2-7; 7 bases match TRBD2. CDR3 size: 16 residues. V was pared by 2 bases and J by 0 bases, with 7 bases of the junction left unmatched. Germline V lookup: CDR1 MNHEY, CDR2 SMNVEV (reference sequence). CDR3 sequence (DNA): TGTGCCAGCAGTTTAAAGGGAGGGATCTACTCCTACGAGCAGTACTTC. Amino acid sequence: CASSLKGGIYSYEQYF.

V usage is TRBV18 and J usage is TRBJ1-2; D unclear. The length of the CDR3 is 18 residues. V was trimmed by 0 bases and J by 5 bases, leaving 22 bases between them. Per germline, CDR1 KGHSH and CDR2 LQKENI. CDR3 region: CASSPPAVFMGRWYGYTF. Written as DNA, the CDR3 is TGTGCCAGCTCACCACCTGCCGTTTTCATGGGGAGGTGGTATGGCTACACCTTC. The variable domain in full, with the rest retrieved from reference TRBV18 and TRBJ1-2, is NAGVMQNPRHLVRRRGQEARLRCSPMKGHSHVYWYRQLPEEGLKFMVYLQKENIIDESGMPKERFSAEFPKEGPSILRIQQVVRGDSAAYFCASSPPAVFMGRWYGYTFGSGTRLTVV.